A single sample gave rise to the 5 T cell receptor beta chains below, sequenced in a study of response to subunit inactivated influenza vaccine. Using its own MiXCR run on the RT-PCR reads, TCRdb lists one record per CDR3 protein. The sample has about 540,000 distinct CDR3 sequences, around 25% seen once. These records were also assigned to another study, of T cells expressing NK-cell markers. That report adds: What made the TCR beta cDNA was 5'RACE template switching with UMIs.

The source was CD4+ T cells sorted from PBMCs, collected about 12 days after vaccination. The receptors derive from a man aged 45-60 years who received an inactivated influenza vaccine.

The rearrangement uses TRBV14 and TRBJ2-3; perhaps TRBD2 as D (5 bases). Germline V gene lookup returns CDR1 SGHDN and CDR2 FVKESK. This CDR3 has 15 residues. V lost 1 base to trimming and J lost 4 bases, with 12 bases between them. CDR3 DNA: TGTGCCAGCAGCCAAGGAGGGTTAGCCGCAGATACGCAGTATTTT. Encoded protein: CASSQGGLAADTQYF.

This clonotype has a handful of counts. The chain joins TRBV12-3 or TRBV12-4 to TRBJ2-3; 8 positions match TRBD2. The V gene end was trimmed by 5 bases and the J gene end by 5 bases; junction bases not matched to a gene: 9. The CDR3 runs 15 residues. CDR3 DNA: TGTGCCAGCAGTCCGGGCGGGGGGCTCAGAGATACGCAGTATTTT. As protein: CASSPGGGLRDTQYF.

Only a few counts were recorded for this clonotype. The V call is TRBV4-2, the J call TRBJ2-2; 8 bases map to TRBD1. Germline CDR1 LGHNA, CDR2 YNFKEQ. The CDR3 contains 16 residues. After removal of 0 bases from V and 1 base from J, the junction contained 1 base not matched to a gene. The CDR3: CASSQDGQGNTGELFF. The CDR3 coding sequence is TGTGCCAGCAGCCAAGATGGACAGGGGAACACCGGGGAGCTGTTTTTT.

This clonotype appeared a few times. CDR3 sequence (DNA): TGCGCCAGCAGCTTGGGCCAGGGGCTTGCAACTAATGAAAAACTGTTTTTT. Protein product: CASSLGQGLATNEKLFF. The rearrangement uses TRBV5-1 and TRBJ1-4, with D maybe TRBD1 (6 bases). Trimming cost V 0 bases and J 0 bases, with 12 bases left between them. From germline, CDR1 is SGHRS and CDR2 YFSETQ. This CDR3 has 17 residues.

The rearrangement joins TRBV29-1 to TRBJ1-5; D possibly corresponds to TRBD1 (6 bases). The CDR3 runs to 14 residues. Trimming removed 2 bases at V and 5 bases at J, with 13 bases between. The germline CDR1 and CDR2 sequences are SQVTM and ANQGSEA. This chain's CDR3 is CSVELGGADQPQHF. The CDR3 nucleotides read TGCAGCGTTGAATTGGGGGGGGCGGATCAGCCCCAGCATTTT.